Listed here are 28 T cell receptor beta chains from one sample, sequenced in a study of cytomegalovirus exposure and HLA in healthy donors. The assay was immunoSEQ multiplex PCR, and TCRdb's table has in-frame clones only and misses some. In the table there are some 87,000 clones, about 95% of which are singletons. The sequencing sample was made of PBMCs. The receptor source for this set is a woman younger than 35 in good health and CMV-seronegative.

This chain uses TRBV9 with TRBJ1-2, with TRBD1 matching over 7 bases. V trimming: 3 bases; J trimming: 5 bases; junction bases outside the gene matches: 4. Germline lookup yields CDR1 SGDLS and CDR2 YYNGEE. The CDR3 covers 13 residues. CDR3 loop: CASSGQGGYGYTF. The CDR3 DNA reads TGTGCCAGCAGCGGGCAGGGGGGATATGGCTACACCTTC.

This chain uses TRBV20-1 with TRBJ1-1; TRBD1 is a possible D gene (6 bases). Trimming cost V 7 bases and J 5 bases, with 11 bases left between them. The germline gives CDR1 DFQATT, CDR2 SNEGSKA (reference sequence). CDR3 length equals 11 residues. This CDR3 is CSVTRGTEAFF. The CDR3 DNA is TGCAGTGTAACGAGGGGGACTGAAGCTTTCTTT.

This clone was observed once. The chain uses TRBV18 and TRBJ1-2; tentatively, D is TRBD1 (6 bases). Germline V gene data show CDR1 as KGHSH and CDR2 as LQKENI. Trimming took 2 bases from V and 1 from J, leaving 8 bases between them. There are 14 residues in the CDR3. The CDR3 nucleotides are TGTGCCAGCTCACCAACAGGGCTTAACTATGGCTACACCTTC. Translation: CASSPTGLNYGYTF.

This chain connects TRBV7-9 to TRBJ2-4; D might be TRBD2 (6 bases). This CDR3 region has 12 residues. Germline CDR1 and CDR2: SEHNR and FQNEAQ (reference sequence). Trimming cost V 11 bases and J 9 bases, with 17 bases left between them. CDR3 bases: TGTGCCGCGGAGGGGAGTTTAGCCATTCAGTACTTC. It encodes CAAEGSLAIQYF.

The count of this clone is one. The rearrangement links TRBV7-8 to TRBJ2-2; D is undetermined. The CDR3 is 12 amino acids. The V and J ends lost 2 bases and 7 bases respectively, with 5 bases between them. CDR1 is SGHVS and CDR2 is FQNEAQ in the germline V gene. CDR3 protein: CASSLSLGELFF. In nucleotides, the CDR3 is TGTGCCAGCAGCTTATCCCTCGGGGAGCTGTTTTTT.

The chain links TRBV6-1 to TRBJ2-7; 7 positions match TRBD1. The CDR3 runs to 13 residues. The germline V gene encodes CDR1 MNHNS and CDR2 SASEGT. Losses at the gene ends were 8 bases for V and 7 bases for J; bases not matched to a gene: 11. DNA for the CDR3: TGTGCCAGCCTACCGGGACAGAAGGGTGAGCAGTACTTC. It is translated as CASLPGQKGEQYF.

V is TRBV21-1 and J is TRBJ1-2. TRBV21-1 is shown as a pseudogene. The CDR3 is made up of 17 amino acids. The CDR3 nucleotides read TGTGCCAGCAGCACATCCCCCTGGGCGGGCTTGACGGGTGGCTACACCTTC. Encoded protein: CASSTSPWAGLTGGYTF.

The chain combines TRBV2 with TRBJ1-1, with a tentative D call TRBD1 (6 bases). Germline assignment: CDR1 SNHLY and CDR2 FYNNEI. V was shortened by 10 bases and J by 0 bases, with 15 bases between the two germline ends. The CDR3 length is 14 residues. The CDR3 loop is CATYWGTLNTEAFF. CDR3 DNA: TGTGCCACCTACTGGGGGACATTGAACACTGAAGCTTTCTTT.

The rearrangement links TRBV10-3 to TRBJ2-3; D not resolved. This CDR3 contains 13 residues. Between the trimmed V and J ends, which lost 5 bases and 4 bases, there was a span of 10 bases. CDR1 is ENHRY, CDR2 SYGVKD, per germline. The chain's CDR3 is CAISPTKPDTQYF. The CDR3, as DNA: TGTGCCATCAGTCCTACTAAACCAGATACGCAGTATTTT.

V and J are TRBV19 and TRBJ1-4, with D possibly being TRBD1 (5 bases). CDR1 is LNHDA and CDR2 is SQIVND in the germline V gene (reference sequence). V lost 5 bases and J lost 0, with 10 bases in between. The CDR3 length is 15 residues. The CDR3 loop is CASSVTDTTNEKLFF. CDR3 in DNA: TGTGCCAGTAGTGTGACAGATACAACTAATGAAAAACTGTTTTTT. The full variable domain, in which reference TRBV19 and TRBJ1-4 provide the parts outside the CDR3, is DGGITQSPKYLFRKEGQNVTLSCEQNLNHDAMYWYRQDPGQGLRLIYYSQIVNDFQKGDIAEGYSVSREKKESFPLTVTSAQKNPTAFYLCASSVTDTTNEKLFFGSGTQLSVL.

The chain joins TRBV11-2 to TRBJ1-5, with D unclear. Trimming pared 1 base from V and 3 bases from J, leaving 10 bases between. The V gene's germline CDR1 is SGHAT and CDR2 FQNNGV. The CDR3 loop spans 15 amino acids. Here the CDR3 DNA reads TGTGCCAGCAGCTTAGGTCCGGGAACCAATCAGCCCCAGCATTTT. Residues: CASSLGPGTNQPQHF.

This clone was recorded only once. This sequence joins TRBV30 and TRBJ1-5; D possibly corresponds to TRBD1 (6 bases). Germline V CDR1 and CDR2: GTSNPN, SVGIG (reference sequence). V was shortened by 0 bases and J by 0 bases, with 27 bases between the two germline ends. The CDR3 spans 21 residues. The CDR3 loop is CAWSVGIRGGQNPYSNQPQHF. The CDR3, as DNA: TGTGCCTGGAGTGTCGGGATTCGCGGGGGGCAAAACCCCTATAGCAATCAGCCCCAGCATTTT.

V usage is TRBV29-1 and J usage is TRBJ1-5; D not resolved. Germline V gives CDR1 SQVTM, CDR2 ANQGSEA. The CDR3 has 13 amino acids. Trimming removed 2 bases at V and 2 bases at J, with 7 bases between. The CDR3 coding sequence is TGCAGCGTTGAACCCCCTGGCAATCAGCCCCAGCATTTT. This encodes CSVEPPGNQPQHF.

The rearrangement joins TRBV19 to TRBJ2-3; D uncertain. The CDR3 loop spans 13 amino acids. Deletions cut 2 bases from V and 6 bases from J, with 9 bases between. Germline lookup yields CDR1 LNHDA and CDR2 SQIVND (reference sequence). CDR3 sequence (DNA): TGTGCCAGTAGTATATCCTATTTGGATACGCAGTATTTT. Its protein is CASSISYLDTQYF.

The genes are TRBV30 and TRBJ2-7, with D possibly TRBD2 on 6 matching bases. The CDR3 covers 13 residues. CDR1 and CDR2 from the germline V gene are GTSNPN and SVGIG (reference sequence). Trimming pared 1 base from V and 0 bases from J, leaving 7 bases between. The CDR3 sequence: CAWSDGSSYEQYF. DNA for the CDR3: TGTGCCTGGAGTGACGGGAGCTCCTACGAGCAGTACTTC.

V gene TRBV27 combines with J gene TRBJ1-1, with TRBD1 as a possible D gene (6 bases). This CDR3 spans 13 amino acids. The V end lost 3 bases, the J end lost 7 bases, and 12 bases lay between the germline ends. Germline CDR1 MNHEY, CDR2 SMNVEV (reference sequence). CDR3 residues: CASSFGGLGEAFF. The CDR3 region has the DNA TGTGCCAGCAGTTTCGGGGGGCTGGGTGAAGCTTTCTTT.

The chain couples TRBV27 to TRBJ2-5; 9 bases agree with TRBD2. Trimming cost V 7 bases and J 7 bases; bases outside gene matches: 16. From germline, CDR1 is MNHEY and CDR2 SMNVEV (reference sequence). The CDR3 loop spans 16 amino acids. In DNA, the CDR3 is TGTGCCAGCAAAACAGCGGGAGGCTCCCGGGACGGGACCCAGTACTTC. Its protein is CASKTAGGSRDGTQYF.

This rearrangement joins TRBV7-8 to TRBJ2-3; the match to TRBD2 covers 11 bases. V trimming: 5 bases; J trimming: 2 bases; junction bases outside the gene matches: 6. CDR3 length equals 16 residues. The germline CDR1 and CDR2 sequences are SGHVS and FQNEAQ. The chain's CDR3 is CASSPLAGGVTDTQYF. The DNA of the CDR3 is TGTGCCAGCAGCCCTCTAGCGGGAGGAGTCACAGATACGCAGTATTTT.

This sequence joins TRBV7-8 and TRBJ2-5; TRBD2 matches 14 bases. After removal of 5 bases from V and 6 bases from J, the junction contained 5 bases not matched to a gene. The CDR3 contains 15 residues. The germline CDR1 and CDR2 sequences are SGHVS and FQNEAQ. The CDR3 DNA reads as TGTGCCAGCAGCCGCGGACTAGCGGGAGGACAGACCCAGTACTTC. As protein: CASSRGLAGGQTQYF.

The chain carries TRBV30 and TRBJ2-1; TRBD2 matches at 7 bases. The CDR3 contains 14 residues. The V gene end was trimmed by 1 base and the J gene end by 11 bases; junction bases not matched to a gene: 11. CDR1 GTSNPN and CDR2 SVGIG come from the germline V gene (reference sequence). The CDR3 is CAWSEGLITMQQFF. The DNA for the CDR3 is TGTGCCTGGAGTGAGGGACTAATTACAATGCAGCAGTTCTTC.

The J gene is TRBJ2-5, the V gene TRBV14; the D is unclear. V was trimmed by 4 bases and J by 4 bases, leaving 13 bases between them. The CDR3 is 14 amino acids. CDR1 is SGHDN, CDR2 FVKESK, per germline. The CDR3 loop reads CASSPPSGGETQYF. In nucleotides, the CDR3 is TGTGCCAGCAGCCCTCCTTCGGGTGGAGAGACCCAGTACTTC.

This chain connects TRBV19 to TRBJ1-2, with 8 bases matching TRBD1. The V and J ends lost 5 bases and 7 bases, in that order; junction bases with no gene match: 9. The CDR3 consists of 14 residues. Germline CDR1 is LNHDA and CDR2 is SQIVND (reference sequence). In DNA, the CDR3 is TGTGCCAGTAGTGAGAACAGGGGGTCCGTTGGCTACACCTTC. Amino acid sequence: CASSENRGSVGYTF.

Here the CDR3 DNA reads TGTGCCAGCAGTTTACGGGGACAGGGCCCCACTCCCTATGGCTACACCTTC. It encodes CASSLRGQGPTPYGYTF. This chain connects TRBV28 to TRBJ1-2; 9 bases line up with TRBD1. This CDR3 region has 17 residues. Germline V gives CDR1 MDHEN, CDR2 SYDVKM. Trimming removed 2 bases from V and 4 bases from J; junction bases left unmatched: 11.

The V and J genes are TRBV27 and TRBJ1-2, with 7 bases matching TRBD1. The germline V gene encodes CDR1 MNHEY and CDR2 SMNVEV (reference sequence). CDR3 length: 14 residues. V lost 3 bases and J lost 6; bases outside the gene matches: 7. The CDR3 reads CASSFGTVGDGYTF. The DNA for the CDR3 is TGTGCCAGCAGTTTTGGGACAGTCGGGGATGGCTACACCTTC.

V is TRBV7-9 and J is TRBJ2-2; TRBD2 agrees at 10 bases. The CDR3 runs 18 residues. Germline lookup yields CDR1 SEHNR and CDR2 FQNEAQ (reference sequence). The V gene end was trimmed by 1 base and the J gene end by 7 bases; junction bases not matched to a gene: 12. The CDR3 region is CASSLGAGGPPLIGELFF. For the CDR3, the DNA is TGTGCCAGCAGCTTAGGAGCGGGAGGGCCGCCTTTGATCGGGGAGCTGTTTTTT.

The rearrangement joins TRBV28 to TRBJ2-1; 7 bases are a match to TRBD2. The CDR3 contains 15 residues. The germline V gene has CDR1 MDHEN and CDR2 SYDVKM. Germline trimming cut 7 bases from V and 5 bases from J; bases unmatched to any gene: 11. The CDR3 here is CASIGAAGADNEQFF. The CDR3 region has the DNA TGTGCCAGCATCGGGGCTGCGGGAGCTGACAATGAGCAGTTCTTC.

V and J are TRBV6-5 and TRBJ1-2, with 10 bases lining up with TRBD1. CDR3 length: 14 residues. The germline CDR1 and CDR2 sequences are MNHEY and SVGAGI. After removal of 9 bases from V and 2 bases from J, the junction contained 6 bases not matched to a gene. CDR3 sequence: CASARDRGNYGYTF. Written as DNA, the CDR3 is TGTGCCAGTGCCCGGGACAGGGGCAACTATGGCTACACCTTC.

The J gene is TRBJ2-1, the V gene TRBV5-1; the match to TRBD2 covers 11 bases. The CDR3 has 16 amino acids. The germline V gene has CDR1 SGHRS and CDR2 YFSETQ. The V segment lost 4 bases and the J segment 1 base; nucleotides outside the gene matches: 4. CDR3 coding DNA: TGCGCCAGCAGCCCGGGACTAGCGGCTTCCTACAATGAGCAGTTCTTC. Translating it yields CASSPGLAASYNEQFF.